Listed here is a single T cell receptor beta chain. Its antigen is unknown. PCR amplification relied on 60 Vbeta primers (plus 13 Jbeta primers). Sequenced by immunoSEQ multiplex PCR; TCRdb stores in-frame clones only, minus some. Seen here are around 150,000 clones, approximately 85% observed once, and the top ten hold roughly 6%. The CDR3 spans 14 residues. The germline CDR1 and CDR2 sequences are SGHRS and YFSETQ. The V end lost 0 bases, the J end lost 0 bases, and 7 bases lay between the germline ends. These data originate in a study of cytomegalovirus exposure and HLA in healthy donors. Study-level findings and limits: TCR sequences were mostly rare, though some public TCRs occurred in many donors. Reported findings show TCR beta sequences accurately forecast HLA-A and HLA-B alleles in most subjects. The presence/absence work took it that sequencing depth was about the same across donors.

The sequenced material came from PBMCs. This chain connects TRBV5-1 to TRBJ2-7; D unresolved. The origin of this receptor is a man aged 45 to 65 in good health and CMV-seropositive. As DNA, the CDR3 is TGCGCCAGCAGCTTGGGCGGCTACTCCTACGAGCAGTACTTC. Its protein is CASSLGGYSYEQYF. Drawing the rest from reference TRBV5-1 and TRBJ2-7, the complete variable domain is KAGVTQTPRYLIKTRGQQVTLSCSPISGHRSVSWYQQTPGQGLQFLFEYFSETQRNKGNFPGRFSGRQFSNSRSEMNVSTLELGDSALYLCASSLGGYSYEQYFGPGTRLTVT.